This entry is about one T cell receptor beta chain. Its antigen is as yet unknown. The data belong to a study of cytomegalovirus exposure and HLA in healthy donors. Germline CDR1 and CDR2: SEHNR and FQNEAQ (reference sequence). V lost 5 bases and J lost 7, with 12 bases in between. This CDR3 is 14 amino acids long. The study's findings and limits: Association with HLA alleles at 0.05 false discovery rate was found for 15,000 or so TCR beta sequences in a later analysis.

Both 60 Vbeta primers and 13 Jbeta primers went into the PCR. Repertoires were generated with immunoSEQ multiplex PCR, while TCRdb's copy carries only in-frame clones and drops some. The table records 150,000 to 200,000 clones, 60% to 80% of them present only once. What was sequenced was PBMCs. V is TRBV7-9 and J is TRBJ1-6; tentative D call: TRBD1 (6 bases). This receptor was taken from a man between 50 and 59 years old in good health and CMV-seropositive. CDR3 in DNA: TGTGCCAGCAGCGTCGGACAGAAGAATTCACCCCTCCACTTT. Translating it yields CASSVGQKNSPLHF.